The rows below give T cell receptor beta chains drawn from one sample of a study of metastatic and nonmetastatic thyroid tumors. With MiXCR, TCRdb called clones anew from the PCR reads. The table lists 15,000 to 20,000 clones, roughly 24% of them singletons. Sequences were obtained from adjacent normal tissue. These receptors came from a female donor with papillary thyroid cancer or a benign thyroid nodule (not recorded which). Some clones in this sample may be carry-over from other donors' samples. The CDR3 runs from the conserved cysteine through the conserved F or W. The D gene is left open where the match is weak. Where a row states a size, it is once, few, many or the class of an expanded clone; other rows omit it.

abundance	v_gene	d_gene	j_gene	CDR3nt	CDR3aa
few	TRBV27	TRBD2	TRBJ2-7	TGTGCCAGCAGCCTCCATTATCAGGGGACTAGCTCCTACGAGCAGTACTTC	CASSLHYQGTSSYEQYF
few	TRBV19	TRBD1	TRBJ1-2	TGTGCCAGTCAGGGACAGGGGACCAACTATGGCTACACCTTC	CASQGQGTNYGYTF
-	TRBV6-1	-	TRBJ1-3	TGTGCCACCTTTACAGGGATCGGAAACACCATATATTTT	CATFTGIGNTIYF
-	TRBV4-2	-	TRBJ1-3	TGTGCCAGCAGGCAAGGGAGGTCTGGAATCACCATATATTTT	CASRQGRSGITIYF
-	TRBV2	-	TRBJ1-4	TGTGCCAGCGGAGAAACAGGACAGCCTAATGAAAAACTGTTTTTT	CASGETGQPNEKLFF
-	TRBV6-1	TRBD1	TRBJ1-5	TGTGCCAGCAGTAATGCAGGGGGGGGCCAGCCCCAGCATTTT	CASSNAGGGQPQHF
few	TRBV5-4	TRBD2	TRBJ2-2	TGTGCCAGCAGCTTCCGACTAGCGGGGGGGCCCGATAACACCGGGGAGCTGTTTTTT	CASSFRLAGGPDNTGELFF
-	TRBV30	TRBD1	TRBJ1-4	TGTGCCTGGAGTGAACAGGGGGGTGACGATGAAAAACTGTTTTTT	CAWSEQGGDDEKLFF
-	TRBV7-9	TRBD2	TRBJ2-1	TGTGCCAGCAGCTCCAGGACTAGCGGGGGGCCGGGCAATGAGCAGTTCTTC	CASSSRTSGGPGNEQFF
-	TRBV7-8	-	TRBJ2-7	TGTGCCAGCAGCATAGCCCTAGGAAGCTACGAGCAGTACTTC	CASSIALGSYEQYF
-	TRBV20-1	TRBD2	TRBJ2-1	TGCAGTACTAGCGGAAACGACAATGAGCAGTTCTTC	CSTSGNDNEQFF